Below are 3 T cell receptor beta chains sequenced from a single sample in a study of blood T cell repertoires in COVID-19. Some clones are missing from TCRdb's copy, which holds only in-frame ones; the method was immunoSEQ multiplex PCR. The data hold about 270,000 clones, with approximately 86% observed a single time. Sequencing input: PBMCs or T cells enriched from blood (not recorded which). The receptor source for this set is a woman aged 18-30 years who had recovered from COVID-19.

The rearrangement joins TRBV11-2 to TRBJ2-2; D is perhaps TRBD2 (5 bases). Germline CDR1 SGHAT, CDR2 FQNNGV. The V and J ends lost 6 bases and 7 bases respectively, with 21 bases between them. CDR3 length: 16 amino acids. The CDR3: CASRPPGRGRHGELFF. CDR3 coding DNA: TGTGCCAGCAGACCTCCGGGCCGGGGAAGACACGGGGAGCTGTTTTTT.

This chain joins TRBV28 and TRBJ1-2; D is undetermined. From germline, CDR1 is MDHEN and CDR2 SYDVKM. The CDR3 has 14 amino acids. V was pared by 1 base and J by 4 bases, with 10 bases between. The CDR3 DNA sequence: TGTGCCAGCAGTTTATTTTACGAGGGCTATGGCTACACCTTC. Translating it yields CASSLFYEGYGYTF.

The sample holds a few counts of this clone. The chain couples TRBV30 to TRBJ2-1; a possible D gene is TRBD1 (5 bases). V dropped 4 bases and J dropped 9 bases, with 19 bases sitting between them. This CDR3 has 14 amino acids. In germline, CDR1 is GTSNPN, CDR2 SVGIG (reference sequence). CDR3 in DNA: TGTGCCTGGAATAAAGGGGCAGGGTTAGCTGAGCAGTTCTTC. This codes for CAWNKGAGLAEQFF.